Each of the 10 T cell receptor beta chains below was sequenced from the same sample in a study of Graves' ophthalmopathy and Graves' hyperthyroidism. Amplified material comprised TCR beta CDR3 regions derived from RNA transcripts. First-round RT-PCR with HTBI primers preceded a second-round multiplex PCR. TCRdb reprocessed the multiplex PCR reads with MiXCR, giving one entry per CDR3 protein. The sample records around 590,000 distinct CDR3 sequences, less than 45% being singletons. Source material: peripheral blood or thyroid tissue (not recorded which). These receptor sequences come from an adult man with Graves' hyperthyroidism.

The sample holds a few counts of this clonotype. This rearrangement joins TRBV29-1 to TRBJ2-3; D gene unclear. Germline assignment: CDR1 SQVTM and CDR2 ANQGSEA. The CDR3 contains 15 residues. Trimming cost V 4 bases and J 3 bases, with 17 bases left between them. CDR3 nucleotides: TGCAGCGTTGTGGAGCCCTACCCCCAAACAGATACGCAGTATTTT. Its translation is CSVVEPYPQTDTQYF.

The chain uses TRBV24-1 and TRBJ2-7; possibly TRBD1 or TRBD2 for D (5 bases each). Germline V gene sequence: CDR1 KGHDR, CDR2 SFDVKD. Trimming took 4 bases from V and 2 from J, leaving 14 bases between them. The CDR3 totals 15 residues. The CDR3 loop reads CATSDPGPYTYEQYF. The CDR3 DNA follows: TGTGCCACCAGTGACCCGGGGCCCTATACCTACGAGCAGTACTTC.

This clonotype was detected many times. The J gene is TRBJ2-5, the V gene TRBV29-1; weak D call: TRBD1 (6 bases). The CDR3 sequence is 17 residues long. CDR1 SQVTM and CDR2 ANQGSEA come from the germline V gene. Trimming stripped 7 bases from V and 4 bases from J, with 28 bases between. In DNA form, the CDR3 reads TGCAGCGCCATGCGGCGGCCCACGACAGGCAAGGTAGAGACCCAGTACTTC. This encodes CSAMRRPTTGKVETQYF.

This clonotype was counted at least ten times. The chain uses TRBV25-1 and TRBJ1-5, with TRBD1 as a possible D gene (5 bases). Between the trimmed V and J ends, which lost 2 bases and 7 bases, there was a span of 6 bases. There are 12 residues in the CDR3. CDR1 and CDR2 (germline): MGHDK, SYGVNS. CDR3: CASSEGTQPQHF. CDR3 nucleotide sequence: TGTGCCAGCAGTGAAGGGACCCAGCCCCAGCATTTT.

The chain combines TRBV7-2 with TRBJ2-5; D is possibly TRBD2 (6 bases). Trimming shortened V by 5 bases and J by 11 bases, and 18 bases separated the two germline ends. The CDR3 sequence is 13 residues long. The V gene's germline CDR1 is SGHTA and CDR2 FQGNSA. The CDR3 nucleotides are TGTGCCAGCAGCCCCGGGAGCTACAATGAGCAGTACTTC. Translation gives CASSPGSYNEQYF.

V usage is TRBV7-9 and J usage is TRBJ2-3; weak D call: TRBD2 (5 bases). The CDR3 has 15 residues. Trimming stripped 6 bases from V and 2 bases from J, with 15 bases between. From germline, CDR1 is SEHNR and CDR2 FQNEAQ (reference sequence). The chain's CDR3 is CASRPGGGLTDTQYF. Here the CDR3 DNA reads TGTGCCAGCAGGCCAGGAGGAGGACTCACAGATACGCAGTATTTT.

This clonotype showed up many times. This chain joins TRBV19 and TRBJ1-5, with TRBD1 matching 7 bases. CDR3 length equals 15 residues. Trimming removed 2 bases from V and 7 bases from J; junction bases left unmatched: 8. Germline CDR1 and CDR2: LNHDA and SQIVND (reference sequence). The CDR3 here is CASSINKGAHQPQHF. The CDR3 region has the DNA TGTGCCAGTAGTATAAACAAGGGGGCCCACCAGCCCCAGCATTTT.

This clonotype has a handful of counts. The CDR3, as DNA: TGTGCCAGCAGCTTAGATCAAGCCTTTAATGAAAAACTGTTTTTT. Its translation is CASSLDQAFNEKLFF. The chain combines TRBV7-8 with TRBJ1-4; no clear D. Trimming took 1 base from V and 4 from J, leaving 10 bases between them. The CDR3 spans 15 residues. CDR1 SGHVS and CDR2 FQNEAQ come from the germline V gene.

Details on this clonotype: A much larger clone lies a single base off, so this may be a read error. The chain combines TRBV7-9 with TRBJ1-1, with 7 bases matching TRBD1. Germline CDR1 reads SEHNR; CDR2 reads FQNEAQ (reference sequence). The CDR3 is 15 residues long. The CDR3 DNA reads as TGCGCCAGCAGCCAATGGATAGGGGGCGGCACTGAAGCTTTCTTT. The encoded protein is CASSQWIGGGTEAFF.

This clonotype was seen a few times. The V and J genes are TRBV29-1 and TRBJ2-1; D tentatively fits TRBD1 or TRBD2 (5 bases each). Germline-derived CDR1 and CDR2 are SQVTM and ANQGSEA. This CDR3 has 14 residues. V dropped 3 bases and J dropped 7 bases, with 16 bases sitting between them. CDR3 sequence (DNA): TGCAGCGTTGAGGGATACGGGACGGGGAATGAGCAGTTCTTC. This codes for CSVEGYGTGNEQFF.